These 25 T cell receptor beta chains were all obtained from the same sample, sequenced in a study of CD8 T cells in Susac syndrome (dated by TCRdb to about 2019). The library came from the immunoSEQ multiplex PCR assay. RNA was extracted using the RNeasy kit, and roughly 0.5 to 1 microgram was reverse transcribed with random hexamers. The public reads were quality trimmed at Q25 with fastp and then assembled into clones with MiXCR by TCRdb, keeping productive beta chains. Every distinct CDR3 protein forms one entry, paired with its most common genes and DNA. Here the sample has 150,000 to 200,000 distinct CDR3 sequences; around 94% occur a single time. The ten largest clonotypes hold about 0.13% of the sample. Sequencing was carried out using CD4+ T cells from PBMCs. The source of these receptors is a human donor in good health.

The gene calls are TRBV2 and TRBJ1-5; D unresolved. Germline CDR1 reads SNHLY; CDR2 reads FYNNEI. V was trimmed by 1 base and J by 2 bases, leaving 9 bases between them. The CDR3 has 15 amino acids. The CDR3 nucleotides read TGTGCCAGCAGTGAAGGTCCCCCTGGCAATCAGCCCCAGCATTTT. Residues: CASSEGPPGNQPQHF.

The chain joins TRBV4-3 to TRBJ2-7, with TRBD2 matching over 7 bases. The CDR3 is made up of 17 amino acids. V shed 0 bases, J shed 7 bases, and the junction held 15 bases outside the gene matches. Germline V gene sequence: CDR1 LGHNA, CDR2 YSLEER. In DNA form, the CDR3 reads TGCGCCAGCAGCCAAGATTTGACCAGCGGGGAGCAGGTAGAGCAGTACTTC. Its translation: CASSQDLTSGEQVEQYF.

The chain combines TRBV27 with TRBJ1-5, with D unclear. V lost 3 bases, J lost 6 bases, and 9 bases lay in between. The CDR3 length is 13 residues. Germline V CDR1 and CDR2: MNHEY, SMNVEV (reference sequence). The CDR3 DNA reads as TGTGCCAGCAGTTTCTCAGGATTTCAGCCCCAGCATTTT. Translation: CASSFSGFQPQHF.

The CDR3 DNA reads TGTGCCAGCAGCTATACAGCGAACACTGAAGCTTTCTTT. Its protein is CASSYTANTEAFF. J is TRBJ1-1 and V is TRBV3-1; no firm D call. Trimming removed 5 bases from V and 1 base from J, with 8 bases in between. The CDR3 contains 13 residues. CDR1 and CDR2 (germline): LGHDT, YNNKEL (reference sequence).

The CDR3 DNA sequence: TGTGCCAGCAGTTTATCTAGCGGGGGGAATTATGAGCAGTTCTTC. Translated, it gives CASSLSSGGNYEQFF. The chain recombines TRBV28 with TRBJ2-1; 11 nucleotides match TRBD2. V shed 1 base and J 8 bases; nucleotides not matched to a gene: 4. The germline CDR1 and CDR2 sequences are MDHEN and SYDVKM. The CDR3 totals 15 residues.

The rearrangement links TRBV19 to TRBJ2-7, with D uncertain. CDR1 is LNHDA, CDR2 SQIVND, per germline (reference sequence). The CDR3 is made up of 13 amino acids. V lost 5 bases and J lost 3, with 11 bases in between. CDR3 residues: CASSRQADYEQYF. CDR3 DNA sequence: TGTGCCAGTAGTCGGCAGGCCGACTACGAGCAGTACTTC.

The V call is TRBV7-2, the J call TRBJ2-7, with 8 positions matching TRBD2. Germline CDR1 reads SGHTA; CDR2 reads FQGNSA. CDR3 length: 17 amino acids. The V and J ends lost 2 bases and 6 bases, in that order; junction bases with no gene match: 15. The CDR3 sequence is CASSLILAGALPPEQYF. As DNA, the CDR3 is TGTGCCAGCAGCTTAATCCTAGCGGGCGCCCTCCCTCCCGAGCAGTACTTC.

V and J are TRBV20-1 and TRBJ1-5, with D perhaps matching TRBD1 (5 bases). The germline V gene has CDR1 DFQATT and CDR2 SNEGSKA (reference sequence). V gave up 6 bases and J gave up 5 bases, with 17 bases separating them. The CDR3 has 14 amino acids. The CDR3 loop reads CSALNSRDHQPQHF. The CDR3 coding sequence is TGCAGTGCCCTTAATAGCAGGGACCATCAGCCCCAGCATTTT.

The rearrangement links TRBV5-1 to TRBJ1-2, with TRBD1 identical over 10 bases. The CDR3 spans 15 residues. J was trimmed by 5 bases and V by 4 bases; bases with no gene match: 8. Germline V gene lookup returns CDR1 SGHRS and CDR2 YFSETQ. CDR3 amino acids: CASSAMTGGSYGYTF. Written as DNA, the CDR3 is TGCGCCAGCAGCGCCATGACAGGGGGCTCGTATGGCTACACCTTC.

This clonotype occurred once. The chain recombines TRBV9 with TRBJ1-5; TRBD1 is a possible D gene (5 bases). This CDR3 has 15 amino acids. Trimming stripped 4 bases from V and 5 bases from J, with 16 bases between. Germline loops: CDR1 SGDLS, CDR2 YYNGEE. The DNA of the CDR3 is TGTGCCAGCAGCCCAGAGGGGCAGATCGATCAGCCCCAGCATTTT. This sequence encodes CASSPEGQIDQPQHF.

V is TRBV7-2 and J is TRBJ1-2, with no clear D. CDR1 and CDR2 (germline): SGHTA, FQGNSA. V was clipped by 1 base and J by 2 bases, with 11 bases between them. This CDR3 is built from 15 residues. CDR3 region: CASSLEFRANYGYTF. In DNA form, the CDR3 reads TGTGCCAGCAGCTTAGAGTTCCGGGCAAACTATGGCTACACCTTC.

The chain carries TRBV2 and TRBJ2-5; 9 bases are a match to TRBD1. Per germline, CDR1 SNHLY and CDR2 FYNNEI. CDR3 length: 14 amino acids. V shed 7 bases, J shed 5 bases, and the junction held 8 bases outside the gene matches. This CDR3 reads CASIVDRGRETQYF. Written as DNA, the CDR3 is TGTGCCAGCATTGTGGACAGGGGCCGGGAGACCCAGTACTTC.

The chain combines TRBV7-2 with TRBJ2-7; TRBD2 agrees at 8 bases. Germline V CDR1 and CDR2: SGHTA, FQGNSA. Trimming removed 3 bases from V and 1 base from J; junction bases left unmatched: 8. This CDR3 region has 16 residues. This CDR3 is CASSFRGGGRSYEQYF. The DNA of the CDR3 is TGTGCCAGCAGCTTCAGAGGCGGGGGGAGGTCCTACGAGCAGTACTTC.

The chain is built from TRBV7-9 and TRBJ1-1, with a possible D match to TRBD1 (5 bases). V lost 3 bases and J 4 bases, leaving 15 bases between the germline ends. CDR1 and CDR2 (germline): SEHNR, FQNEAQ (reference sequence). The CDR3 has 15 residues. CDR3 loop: CASSLRGSGGTEAFF. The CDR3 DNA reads TGTGCCAGCAGCTTGAGGGGCTCAGGAGGCACTGAAGCTTTCTTT.

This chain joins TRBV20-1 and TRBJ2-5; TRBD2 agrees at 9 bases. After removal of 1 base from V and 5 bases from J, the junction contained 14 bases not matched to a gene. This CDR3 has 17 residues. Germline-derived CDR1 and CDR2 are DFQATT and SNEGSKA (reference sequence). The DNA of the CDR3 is TGCAGTGCTAGAGGTTGGCGGGGGGGACTTACCCCGGAGACCCAGTACTTC. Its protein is CSARGWRGGLTPETQYF.

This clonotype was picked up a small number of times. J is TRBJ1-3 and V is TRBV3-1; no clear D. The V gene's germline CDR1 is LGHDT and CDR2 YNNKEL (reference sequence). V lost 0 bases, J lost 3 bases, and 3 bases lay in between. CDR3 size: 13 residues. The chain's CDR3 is CASSQDGGNTIYF. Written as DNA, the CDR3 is TGTGCCAGCAGCCAAGACGGTGGAAACACCATATATTTT.

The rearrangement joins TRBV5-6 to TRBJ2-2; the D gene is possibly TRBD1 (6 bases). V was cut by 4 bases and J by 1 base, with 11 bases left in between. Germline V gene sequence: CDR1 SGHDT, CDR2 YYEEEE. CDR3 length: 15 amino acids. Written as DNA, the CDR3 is TGTGCCAGCAGCCTCGACAGGAGGAACACCGGGGAGCTGTTTTTT. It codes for CASSLDRRNTGELFF.

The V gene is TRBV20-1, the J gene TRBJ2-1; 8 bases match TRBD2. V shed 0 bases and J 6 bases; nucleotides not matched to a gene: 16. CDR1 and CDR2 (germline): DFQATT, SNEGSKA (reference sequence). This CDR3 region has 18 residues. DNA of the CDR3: TGCAGTGCTAGAGACGAAACTCGCTGGCGGGGGGTTTCCAATGAGCAGTTCTTC. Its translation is CSARDETRWRGVSNEQFF.

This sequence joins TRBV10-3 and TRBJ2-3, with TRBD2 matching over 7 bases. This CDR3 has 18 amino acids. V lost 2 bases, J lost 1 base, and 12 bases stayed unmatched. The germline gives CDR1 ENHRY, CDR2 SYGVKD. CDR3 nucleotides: TGTGCCATCAGTGAGCCACCGGGGAGGGGCCCCGGCACAGATACGCAGTATTTT. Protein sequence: CAISEPPGRGPGTDTQYF.

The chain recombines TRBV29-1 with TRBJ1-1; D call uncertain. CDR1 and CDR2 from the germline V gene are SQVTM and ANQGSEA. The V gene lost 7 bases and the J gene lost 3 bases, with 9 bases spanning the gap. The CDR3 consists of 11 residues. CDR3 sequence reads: CSAPEDTEAFF. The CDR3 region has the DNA TGCAGCGCCCCGGAGGACACTGAAGCTTTCTTT.

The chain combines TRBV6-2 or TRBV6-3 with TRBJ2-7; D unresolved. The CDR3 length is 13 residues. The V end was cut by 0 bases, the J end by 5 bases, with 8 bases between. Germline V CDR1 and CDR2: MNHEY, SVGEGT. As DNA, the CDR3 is TGTGCCAGCAGTTACTCGATTAGGGACGAGCAGTACTTC. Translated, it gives CASSYSIRDEQYF.

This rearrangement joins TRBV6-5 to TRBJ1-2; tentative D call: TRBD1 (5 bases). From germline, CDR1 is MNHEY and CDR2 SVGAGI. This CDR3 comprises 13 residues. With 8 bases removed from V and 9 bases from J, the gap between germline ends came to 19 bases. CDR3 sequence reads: CASQGRGKDRYTF. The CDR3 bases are TGTGCCAGCCAGGGAAGAGGGAAGGATCGCTACACCTTC.

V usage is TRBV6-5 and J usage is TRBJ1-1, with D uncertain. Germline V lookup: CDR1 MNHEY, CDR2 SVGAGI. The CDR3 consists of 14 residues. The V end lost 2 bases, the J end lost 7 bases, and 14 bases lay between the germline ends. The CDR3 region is CASSYRGPRGEAFF. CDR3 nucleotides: TGTGCCAGCAGTTACCGTGGGCCTCGGGGTGAAGCTTTCTTT.

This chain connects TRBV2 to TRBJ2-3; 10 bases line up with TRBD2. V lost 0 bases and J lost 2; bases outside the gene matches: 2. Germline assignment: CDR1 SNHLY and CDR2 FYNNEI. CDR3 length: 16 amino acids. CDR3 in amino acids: CASSEALAGVTDTQYF. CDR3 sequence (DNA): TGTGCCAGCAGTGAAGCGCTAGCGGGGGTCACAGATACGCAGTATTTT.

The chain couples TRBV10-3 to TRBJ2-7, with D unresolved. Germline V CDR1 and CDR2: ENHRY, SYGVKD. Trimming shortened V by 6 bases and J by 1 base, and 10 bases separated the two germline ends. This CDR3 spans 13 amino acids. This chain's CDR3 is CAISFTPSYEQYF. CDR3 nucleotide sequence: TGTGCCATCAGCTTCACCCCGTCCTACGAGCAGTACTTC.